The 20 T cell receptor beta chains reported below all come from one sample, sequenced in a study of cytomegalovirus exposure and HLA in healthy donors. Data came from immunoSEQ multiplex PCR; TCRdb stores just in-frame clones and leaves some out. The sample consists of fewer than 120,000 clones, around nine tenths of them appearing once. Sequenced material: PBMCs. These receptors were obtained from a young woman in good health and CMV-seronegative.

This chain connects TRBV15 to TRBJ1-5; D uncertain. V shed 1 base and J shed 8 bases, with 12 bases lying between them. CDR1 and CDR2 (germline): LNHNV, YYDKDF (reference sequence). This CDR3 spans 14 amino acids. In DNA form, the CDR3 reads TGTGCCACCAGCAGAGTAACCACCCGGGAGCCCCAGCATTTT. It yields the protein CATSRVTTREPQHF.

V is TRBV5-1 and J is TRBJ1-2, with 7 positions matching TRBD1. After removal of 2 bases from V and 0 bases from J, the junction contained 10 bases not matched to a gene. Germline CDR1 and CDR2: SGHRS and YFSETQ. The CDR3 spans 17 residues. The DNA of the CDR3 is TGCGCCAGCAGCTTCGGCCAGGGGGTGGGAGCTAACTATGGCTACACCTTC. As protein: CASSFGQGVGANYGYTF. The full variable domain, in which reference TRBV5-1 and TRBJ1-2 provide the parts outside the CDR3, is KAGVTQTPRYLIKTRGQQVTLSCSPISGHRSVSWYQQTPGQGLQFLFEYFSETQRNKGNFPGRFSGRQFSNSRSEMNVSTLELGDSALYLCASSFGQGVGANYGYTFGSGTRLTVV.

The rearrangement uses TRBV7-8 and TRBJ2-3; TRBD2 matches at 8 bases. The CDR3 runs 14 residues. The germline V gene has CDR1 SGHVS and CDR2 FQNEAQ. V lost 5 bases, J lost 5 bases, and 6 bases stayed unmatched. Here the CDR3 reads CASSRPAGGDTQYF. In DNA, the CDR3 is TGTGCCAGCAGCCGTCCGGCGGGAGGAGATACGCAGTATTTT. Based on the CDR3 plus reference TRBV7-8 and TRBJ2-3, the full variable domain is GAGVSQSPRYKVAKRGQDVALRCDPISGHVSLFWYQQALGQGPEFLTYFQNEAQLDKSGLPSDRFFAERPEGSVSTLKIQRTQQEDSAVYLCASSRPAGGDTQYFGPGTRLTVL.

The chain has TRBV28 and TRBJ1-2; TRBD1 matches 10 bases. Germline trimming cut 9 bases from V and 5 bases from J; bases unmatched to any gene: 9. Germline V gene sequence: CDR1 MDHEN, CDR2 SYDVKM. This CDR3 spans 14 amino acids. This CDR3 reads CASISGTGVYGYTF. CDR3 nucleotides: TGTGCCAGTATATCCGGGACAGGGGTTTATGGCTACACCTTC.

V usage is TRBV21-1 and J usage is TRBJ1-5; no check of the table's D call, TRBD1, against the DNA was made. TRBV21-1 represents a pseudogene. CDR3 length: 16 amino acids. CDR3 residues: CASPPNRGDSNQPQHF. The CDR3 nucleotides are TGTGCCAGCCCTCCAAACAGGGGTGATAGCAATCAGCCCCAGCATTTT.

This rearrangement joins TRBV27 to TRBJ2-7; D uncertain. V was pared by 5 bases and J by 0 bases, with 14 bases between. Germline CDR1 is MNHEY and CDR2 is SMNVEV (reference sequence). CDR3 length: 15 residues. The CDR3 spells CASSRELLGSYEQYF. CDR3 DNA: TGTGCCAGCAGTCGAGAACTCCTAGGCTCCTACGAGCAGTACTTC.

This chain connects TRBV5-1 to TRBJ2-5; TRBD2 is a possible D gene (5 bases). Trimming cost V 1 base and J 5 bases, with 12 bases left between them. The CDR3 runs to 14 residues. Looked up from germline, CDR1 is SGHRS and CDR2 is YFSETQ. CDR3 nucleotide sequence: TGCGCCAGCAGCTTGAGGCCGGGGTGGGAGACCCAGTACTTC. Translation gives CASSLRPGWETQYF.

This clone was seen ten or more times. The V and J genes are TRBV6-4 and TRBJ2-3, with 7 bases that match TRBD1. This CDR3 is built from 15 residues. Germline CDR1 and CDR2: MRHNA and SNTAGT. The junction had 6 bases not matched to a gene; V was cut back by 6 bases and J by 0 bases. The CDR3 protein is CASSTGVSSTDTQYF. Written as DNA, the CDR3 is TGTGCCAGCAGCACAGGGGTGTCTAGCACAGATACGCAGTATTTT.

V and J are TRBV28 and TRBJ1-1; TRBD1 matches 7 bases. After removal of 5 bases from V and 2 bases from J, the junction contained 8 bases not matched to a gene. Per germline, CDR1 MDHEN and CDR2 SYDVKM. The CDR3 consists of 15 residues. CDR3 protein: CASSGSNRGNTEAFF. The DNA of the CDR3 is TGTGCCAGCAGTGGATCAAACAGGGGAAACACTGAAGCTTTCTTT.

The chain employs TRBV5-1 and TRBJ2-4; no clear D gene. V shed 5 bases and J shed 5 bases, with 17 bases lying between them. Germline lookup yields CDR1 SGHRS and CDR2 YFSETQ. The CDR3 is made up of 15 amino acids. CDR3 sequence (DNA): TGCGCCAGCAGGGCCGAGCCCCAGGTCGAAAACATTCAGTACTTC. This codes for CASRAEPQVENIQYF.

This chain links TRBV18 with TRBJ1-1; no definite D call. V lost 6 bases and J 4 bases, leaving 9 bases between the germline ends. Per germline, CDR1 KGHSH and CDR2 LQKENI. This CDR3 region has 12 residues. The CDR3 region has the DNA TGTGCCAGCTCCCTCCGGGGCACTGAAGCTTTCTTT. It is translated as CASSLRGTEAFF.

The chain uses TRBV2 and TRBJ2-4; 10 bases align to TRBD2. The CDR3 contains 19 residues. Germline CDR1 is SNHLY and CDR2 is FYNNEI. The trim removed 7 bases at V and 0 bases at J, leaving 15 bases unmatched. CDR3 sequence reads: CASTRTSGYSILAKNIQYF. CDR3 DNA sequence: TGTGCCAGCACAAGGACTAGCGGTTACTCCATACTAGCCAAAAACATTCAGTACTTC.

This chain joins TRBV6-5 and TRBJ1-4; no definite D call. CDR3 length: 14 amino acids. The ends were cut back, 0 bases at V and 3 bases at J, with 5 bases in the middle. Per the germline V gene, CDR1 is MNHEY and CDR2 is SVGAGI. The DNA for the CDR3 is TGTGCCAGCAGTTACTCTCATCCTAATGAAAAACTGTTTTTT. It yields the protein CASSYSHPNEKLFF.

The V call is TRBV6-5, the J call TRBJ2-7, with D tentatively TRBD2 (5 bases). The V gene's germline CDR1 is MNHEY and CDR2 SVGAGI. V was trimmed by 2 bases and J by 13 bases, leaving 21 bases between them. This CDR3 has 14 residues. DNA for the CDR3: TGTGCCAGCAGTTACGAGGGAATTGGGAGCTTCGGTTACTTC. Amino acid sequence: CASSYEGIGSFGYF.

The V gene is TRBV30, the J gene TRBJ1-1, with D unclear. This CDR3 has 14 amino acids. Germline CDR1 is GTSNPN and CDR2 is SVGIG (reference sequence). Trimming took 3 bases from V and 11 from J, leaving 22 bases between them. In nucleotides, the CDR3 is TGTGCCTGGAGACCTCCCTGGGCAGGAGGGAACGCTTTCTTT. This gives the protein CAWRPPWAGGNAFF.

The gene calls are TRBV5-1 and TRBJ2-7; 9 bases align to TRBD1. CDR1 is SGHRS, CDR2 YFSETQ, per germline. J was trimmed by 6 bases and V by 4 bases; bases with no gene match: 5. This CDR3 contains 13 residues. CDR3 in DNA: TGCGCCAGCAGCCCGGGACAGGGTAGCGAGCAGTACTTC. The encoded protein is CASSPGQGSEQYF. Together with reference TRBV5-1 and TRBJ2-7, the CDR3 gives the full variable domain: KAGVTQTPRYLIKTRGQQVTLSCSPISGHRSVSWYQQTPGQGLQFLFEYFSETQRNKGNFPGRFSGRQFSNSRSEMNVSTLELGDSALYLCASSPGQGSEQYFGPGTRLTVT.

This chain uses TRBV25-1 with TRBJ2-3; 10 bases agree with TRBD2. With V trimmed by 3 bases and J by 5 bases, 11 bases remained unmatched. The CDR3 totals 17 residues. Germline CDR1 MGHDK, CDR2 SYGVNS. In nucleotides, the CDR3 is TGTGCCAGCAGTGAGAGGCCCAGCGGGGGGGCCCAAGATACGCAGTATTTT. It specifies CASSERPSGGAQDTQYF.

The gene calls are TRBV7-2 and TRBJ2-7; TRBD1 is a possible D gene (6 bases). The CDR3 contains 15 residues. Trimming removed 6 bases at V and 4 bases at J, with 19 bases between. The germline V gene encodes CDR1 SGHTA and CDR2 FQGNSA. CDR3 sequence reads: CASRLLVGRGYEQYF. In DNA form, the CDR3 reads TGTGCCAGCAGGTTGCTTGTGGGCAGGGGTTACGAGCAGTACTTC.

V is TRBV5-1 and J is TRBJ2-1, with 7 bases fitting TRBD2. The length of the CDR3 is 17 residues. Germline values: CDR1 SGHRS, CDR2 YFSETQ. With 2 bases clipped from V and 0 bases from J, the junction kept 8 bases outside the gene matches. The CDR3 DNA reads TGCGCCAGCAGCTTCCCCCGCGGGGGAGTCTCCTACAATGAGCAGTTCTTC. Translation gives CASSFPRGGVSYNEQFF.

The gene calls are TRBV10-3 and TRBJ2-1; TRBD1 matches 7 bases. CDR1 is ENHRY and CDR2 is SYGVKD in the germline V gene. The CDR3 totals 15 residues. V shed 10 bases and J 6 bases; nucleotides not matched to a gene: 15. The CDR3 loop reads CASKGSSDRANEQFF. The CDR3 nucleotides read TGTGCCAGCAAGGGGTCCTCAGACAGGGCCAATGAGCAGTTCTTC.